The TCR beta chain under discussion was sequenced for a study of OX40 agonist ivuxolimab in advanced cancers. The data were produced by immunoSEQ multiplex PCR, yet TCRdb's version contains in-frame clones alone and is incomplete. The table has about 19,000 clones, 83% seen once. CDR3 length: 15 amino acids. Germline lookup yields CDR1 SGDLS and CDR2 YYNGEE. V was shortened by 0 bases and J by 7 bases, with 13 bases between the two germline ends. Findings of the study overall: Some of the nonresponding patients also showed low levels of normalized T-cell clonal expansion.

Worth noting for this clone: Its antigen is as yet unknown.

The sequencing here drew on CD4+ or CD8+ T cells sorted from blood, taken in a trial of the OX40 agonist ivuxolimab. The clonotype was recovered from an adult with an advanced solid tumor such as melanoma, head and neck, liver or kidney cancer. The rearrangement joins TRBV9 to TRBJ1-4, with D unresolved. The CDR3 DNA reads TGTGCCAGCAGCGTAGGGGGAGGGCGGAGTGAAAAACTGTTTTTT. It encodes CASSVGGGRSEKLFF. The variable domain in full, with the rest retrieved from reference TRBV9 and TRBJ1-4, is DSGVTQTPKHLITATGQRVTLRCSPRSGDLSVYWYQQSLDQGLQFLIQYYNGEERAKGNILERFSAQQFPDLHSELNLSSLELGDSALYFCASSVGGGRSEKLFFGSGTQLSVL.